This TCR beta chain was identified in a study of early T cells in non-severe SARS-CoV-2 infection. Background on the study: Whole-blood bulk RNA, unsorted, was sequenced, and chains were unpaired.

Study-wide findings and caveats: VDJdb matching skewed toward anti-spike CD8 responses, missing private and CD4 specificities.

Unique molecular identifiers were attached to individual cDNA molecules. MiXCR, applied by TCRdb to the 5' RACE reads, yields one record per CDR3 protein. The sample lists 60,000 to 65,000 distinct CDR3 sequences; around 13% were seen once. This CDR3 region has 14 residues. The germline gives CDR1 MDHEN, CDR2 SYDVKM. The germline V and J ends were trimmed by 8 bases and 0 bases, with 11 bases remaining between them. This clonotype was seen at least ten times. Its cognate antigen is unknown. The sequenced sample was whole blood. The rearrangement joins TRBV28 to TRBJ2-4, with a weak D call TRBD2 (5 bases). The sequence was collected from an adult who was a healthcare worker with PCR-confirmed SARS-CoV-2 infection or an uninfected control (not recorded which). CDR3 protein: CASDGGLAKNIQYF. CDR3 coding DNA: TGTGCCAGCGACGGCGGACTAGCCAAAAACATTCAGTACTTC.